The 26 T cell receptor beta chains presented below share a single source sample, sequenced in a study of T cells in pancreatic ductal adenocarcinoma. No neoadjuvant therapy was given to the selected pancreatic ductal adenocarcinoma patients before their surgery. Assay: immunoSEQ multiplex PCR; the TCRdb copy retains only in-frame clones and omits some. Among over 15,000 clones listed, roughly 90% were seen once. The sample comprised PBMCs. The source of these receptors is a human donor with pancreatic ductal adenocarcinoma.

The chain combines TRBV5-6 with TRBJ2-1, with D possibly matching TRBD2 (6 bases). V shed 3 bases and J shed 9 bases, with 7 bases lying between them. Germline lookup yields CDR1 SGHDT and CDR2 YYEEEE. This CDR3 contains 11 residues. The CDR3 region is CASSWGGEQFF. The CDR3, as DNA: TGTGCCAGCAGCTGGGGAGGTGAGCAGTTCTTC.

This clone was seen a few times. J is TRBJ1-6 and V is TRBV13; D gene ambiguous. Looked up from germline, CDR1 is PRHDT and CDR2 is FYEKMQ (reference sequence). The CDR3 extends over 13 amino acids. Trimming stripped 3 bases from V and 9 bases from J, with 9 bases between. For the CDR3, the DNA is TGTGCCAGCAGCTTTGGCGGCGGTTCACCCCTCCACTTT. Its translation is CASSFGGGSPLHF.

V usage is TRBV5-4 and J usage is TRBJ1-1; 7 bases are a match to TRBD1. Germline CDR1 is SGHNT and CDR2 is YYREEE (reference sequence). The CDR3 loop spans 14 amino acids. Losses at the gene ends were 4 bases for V and 2 bases for J; bases not matched to a gene: 5. The CDR3: CASSAGQLNTEAFF. CDR3 in DNA: TGTGCCAGCAGCGCGGGACAGCTTAACACTGAAGCTTTCTTT.

V and J are TRBV7-9 and TRBJ1-3; D gene unclear. Trimming stripped 3 bases from V and 1 base from J, with 4 bases between. Germline V gene data show CDR1 as SEHNR and CDR2 as FQNEAQ (reference sequence). The length of the CDR3 is 13 residues. The CDR3 sequence is CASSFESGNTIYF. For the CDR3, the DNA is TGTGCCAGCAGCTTTGAGTCTGGAAACACCATATATTTT.

J is TRBJ1-3 and V is TRBV6-6; D not certain. Germline CDR1 reads MNHNY; CDR2 reads SVGAGI (reference sequence). V lost 7 bases, J lost 0 bases, and 13 bases lay in between. This CDR3 has 15 residues. Here the CDR3 reads CASMFEDSSGNTIYF. The CDR3 DNA sequence: TGTGCCAGCATGTTCGAGGATAGCTCTGGAAACACCATATATTTT.

The chain couples TRBV7-8 to TRBJ1-4, with D possibly being TRBD1 (5 bases). The V gene's germline CDR1 is SGHVS and CDR2 FQNEAQ. CDR3 size: 14 residues. The ends were cut back, 5 bases at V and 4 bases at J, with 11 bases in the middle. The CDR3 nucleotides are TGTGCCAGCAGCGAAGGGAGGGGTAATGAAAAACTGTTTTTT. It encodes CASSEGRGNEKLFF.

This clone was observed a handful of times. The rearrangement links TRBV6-1 to TRBJ1-5; 7 nucleotides agree with TRBD1. The germline gives CDR1 MNHNS, CDR2 SASEGT. This CDR3 has 14 amino acids. Trimming took 6 bases from V and 3 from J; bases not matched to a gene: 5. CDR3 sequence: CASRQGQDNQPQHF. CDR3 DNA sequence: TGTGCCAGCAGACAGGGGCAGGACAATCAGCCCCAGCATTTT.

The V gene is TRBV7-3, the J gene TRBJ1-6, with 8 bases fitting TRBD1. Germline V lookup: CDR1 SGHTA, CDR2 FQGTGA. V was clipped by 2 bases and J by 7 bases; unmatched bases: 7. This CDR3 has 16 amino acids. The DNA of the CDR3 is TGTGCCAGCAGCTTACAGGCAGGGGGCGGGAATTCACCCCTCCACTTT. This gives the protein CASSLQAGGGNSPLHF.

This chain connects TRBV7-9 to TRBJ2-3; no clear D. Germline V gene data show CDR1 as SEHNR and CDR2 as FQNEAQ (reference sequence). The CDR3 totals 14 residues. Trimming cost V 5 bases and J 2 bases, with 11 bases left between them. CDR3 amino acids: CASSPGWATDTQYF. As DNA, the CDR3 is TGTGCCAGCAGCCCTGGGTGGGCCACAGATACGCAGTATTTT.

V and J are TRBV7-2 and TRBJ2-4, with a possible D match to TRBD2 (7 bases). The CDR3 has 13 residues. From germline, CDR1 is SGHTA and CDR2 FQGNSA. Trimming cost V 1 base and J 8 bases, with 9 bases left between them. The CDR3 region is CASSLEGGDIQYF. The DNA for the CDR3 is TGTGCCAGCAGCTTAGAGGGGGGGGACATTCAGTACTTC.

This chain joins TRBV6-5 and TRBJ2-3; no clear D gene. V was cut by 2 bases and J by 4 bases, with 10 bases left in between. The CDR3 runs 14 residues. In germline, CDR1 is MNHEY, CDR2 SVGAGI. CDR3 coding DNA: TGTGCCAGCAGTTACGTCCAGTCAGCAGATACGCAGTATTTT. Translated: CASSYVQSADTQYF.

This sequence joins TRBV4-1 and TRBJ2-7, with 11 bases lining up with TRBD2. This CDR3 is built from 15 residues. Germline CDR1 is MGHRA and CDR2 is YSYEKL. V dropped 4 bases and J dropped 3; count of bases not matched to a gene: 5. CDR3 coding DNA: TGCGCCAGCAGCCTCCGGACTAGCGGGCTCTACGAGCAGTACTTC. It translates to CASSLRTSGLYEQYF.

V gene TRBV9 combines with J gene TRBJ2-7; 12 bases are shared with TRBD1. This CDR3 contains 14 residues. The V and J ends lost 3 bases and 7 bases, in that order; junction bases with no gene match: 5. Germline V CDR1 and CDR2: SGDLS, YYNGEE. The CDR3 DNA reads TGTGCCAGCAGCGCTGGGACAGGGGGCGGAGAGCAGTACTTC. It translates to CASSAGTGGGEQYF. Supplemented by reference TRBV9 and TRBJ2-7, the full variable domain reads DSGVTQTPKHLITATGQRVTLRCSPRSGDLSVYWYQQSLDQGLQFLIQYYNGEERAKGNILERFSAQQFPDLHSELNLSSLELGDSALYFCASSAGTGGGEQYFGPGTRLTVT.

The chain uses TRBV5-4 and TRBJ1-4, with D unresolved. Germline lookup yields CDR1 SGHNT and CDR2 YYREEE (reference sequence). The V and J ends lost 3 bases and 8 bases respectively, with 14 bases between them. The CDR3 length is 14 residues. For the CDR3, the DNA is TGTGCCAGCAGCTCCAAACAGATGCAAGAAAAACTGTTTTTT. Amino acids: CASSSKQMQEKLFF.

The chain has TRBV9 and TRBJ1-2, with D unresolved. The CDR3 sequence is 13 residues long. V lost 3 bases and J 4 bases, leaving 10 bases between the germline ends. In germline, CDR1 is SGDLS, CDR2 YYNGEE. CDR3 sequence: CASSDTGGYGYTF. CDR3 bases: TGTGCCAGCAGCGATACTGGCGGCTATGGCTACACCTTC.

This rearrangement joins TRBV7-9 to TRBJ2-1; TRBD2 matches at 10 bases. J was trimmed by 4 bases and V by 8 bases; bases with no gene match: 5. Germline loops: CDR1 SEHNR, CDR2 FQNEAQ (reference sequence). This CDR3 spans 14 amino acids. CDR3 in amino acids: CASDTSGEYNEQFF. The DNA for the CDR3 is TGTGCCAGCGACACTAGCGGGGAATACAATGAGCAGTTCTTC.

The rearrangement uses TRBV7-9 and TRBJ2-3; 10 bases are shared with TRBD1. V trimming: 1 base; J trimming: 6 bases; junction bases outside the gene matches: 13. From germline, CDR1 is SEHNR and CDR2 FQNEAQ (reference sequence). The CDR3 has 18 amino acids. In DNA form, the CDR3 reads TGTGCCAGCAGCTTAGGTTTTAGTGGGGACAGGGGTTCGGATACGCAGTATTTT. Protein sequence: CASSLGFSGDRGSDTQYF.

The V call is TRBV11-3, the J call TRBJ2-3, with 10 bases aligning to TRBD1. The J segment lost 4 bases and the V segment lost 4 bases, leaving 2 bases of the junction unmatched. This CDR3 comprises 14 residues. The germline CDR1 and CDR2 sequences are SGHNT and YENEEA. In DNA, the CDR3 is TGTGCCAGCAGCTCAGGACAGGGGGCAGATACGCAGTATTTT. This encodes CASSSGQGADTQYF.

V usage is TRBV6-5 and J usage is TRBJ1-6; the D gene is possibly TRBD1 (6 bases). Trimming stripped 2 bases from V and 7 bases from J, with 12 bases between. CDR3 length equals 15 residues. Germline loops: CDR1 MNHEY, CDR2 SVGAGI. This CDR3 is CASSYSQGTNSPLHF. As DNA, the CDR3 is TGTGCCAGCAGTTACAGTCAGGGGACAAATTCACCCCTCCACTTT.

This clone came up once. V and J are TRBV27 and TRBJ1-5; D is possibly TRBD1 (6 bases). The germline V gene encodes CDR1 MNHEY and CDR2 SMNVEV (reference sequence). The CDR3 length is 15 residues. Trimming removed 1 base from V and 7 bases from J, with 14 bases in between. This CDR3 is CASSLLGAQGQPQHF. Written as DNA, the CDR3 is TGTGCCAGCAGTTTATTGGGGGCGCAGGGCCAGCCCCAGCATTTT.

The chain links TRBV13 to TRBJ2-3; TRBD2 matches at 10 bases. CDR1 and CDR2 (germline): PRHDT, FYEKMQ (reference sequence). The V segment lost 8 bases and the J segment 1 base; nucleotides outside the gene matches: 9. This CDR3 is 16 amino acids long. The CDR3 bases are TGTGCCAGCGGTGGGATCGGACTAGCGGGCACAGATACGCAGTATTTT. This codes for CASGGIGLAGTDTQYF.

The chain links TRBV11-2 to TRBJ2-7, with TRBD2 matching 10 bases. Germline assignment: CDR1 SGHAT and CDR2 FQNNGV. V lost 6 bases, J lost 0 bases, and 5 bases stayed unmatched. The CDR3 extends over 15 amino acids. The CDR3, as DNA: TGTGCCAGCAGAAGTACTAGCGGGGTCTCCTACGAGCAGTACTTC. Translating gives CASRSTSGVSYEQYF. The complete variable domain, with remaining parts taken from reference TRBV11-2 and TRBJ2-7, reads EAGVAQSPRYKIIEKRQSVAFWCNPISGHATLYWYQQILGQGPKLLIQFQNNGVVDDSQLPKDRFSAERLKGVDSTLKIQPAKLEDSAVYLCASRSTSGVSYEQYFGPGTRLTVT.

This chain joins TRBV11-2 and TRBJ2-7; 9 bases agree with TRBD2. With V trimmed by 5 bases and J by 2 bases, 10 bases remained unmatched. The V gene's germline CDR1 is SGHAT and CDR2 FQNNGV. The CDR3 consists of 16 residues. The CDR3 loop reads CASSTRKRGAPYEQYF. For the CDR3, the DNA is TGTGCCAGCAGCACCCGAAAGCGGGGGGCCCCCTACGAGCAGTACTTC.

The V call is TRBV7-6, the J call TRBJ1-4; the match to TRBD1 covers 7 bases. Germline CDR1 SGHVS, CDR2 FNYEAQ. The CDR3 is 19 residues long. V was pared by 0 bases and J by 0 bases, with 10 bases of the junction left unmatched. CDR3 in DNA: TGTGCCAGCAGCTTAGCCGTGGGGCAGGGGGAAGCAACTAATGAAAAACTGTTTTTT. Translated: CASSLAVGQGEATNEKLFF.

The chain couples TRBV9 to TRBJ2-2; 7 nucleotides align to TRBD2. J gave up 5 bases and V 4 bases, and 11 bases lay outside the gene matches. There are 16 residues in the CDR3. Per germline, CDR1 SGDLS and CDR2 YYNGEE. The CDR3 spells CASSRDGRESTGELFF. The CDR3 DNA follows: TGTGCCAGCAGCCGGGATGGGAGGGAATCGACCGGGGAGCTGTTTTTT.

V and J are TRBV11-3 and TRBJ1-2; 8 bases fit TRBD1. Germline-derived CDR1 and CDR2 are SGHNT and YENEEA. The trim removed 5 bases at V and 4 bases at J, leaving 9 bases unmatched. The CDR3 totals 15 residues. The CDR3 loop is CASSVGQGSGYGYTF. The CDR3 coding sequence is TGTGCCAGCAGCGTAGGACAGGGAAGTGGCTATGGCTACACCTTC.